This TCR beta chain came from a study of molecular identifiers for immune sequencing clone quantification. As for this clonotype: Its specificity is not known. This sequence may be a read error, since a much larger clone differs from it by one base.

Via MiXCR, TCRdb re-called the PCR reads, giving one row per CDR3 protein. The repertoire holds hundreds of thousands of distinct CDR3 sequences, with 15% to 20% as singletons. General study results and limits: Under 1% of molecules in naive cells, but over 97% of effector molecules, belonged to clones above 20 RNA copies.

The CDR3 has 12 amino acids. V lost 6 bases to trimming and J lost 0 bases, with 6 bases between them. The germline CDR1 and CDR2 sequences are SGHNT and YYREEE (reference sequence). Material: naive CD8+ T cells from blood, with Jurkat cell RNA spiked in. Subset noted: FACS-sorted CD8+CD4-CCR7+CD45RA+ naive T cells. This sequence was found in a human donor in good health. Some libraries in this study had Jurkat cell RNA spiked in. The chain links TRBV5-4 to TRBJ2-5; D not resolved. The DNA of the CDR3 is TGTGCCAGCACCTCGGACCAAGAGACCCAGTACTTC. Translated: CASTSDQETQYF.